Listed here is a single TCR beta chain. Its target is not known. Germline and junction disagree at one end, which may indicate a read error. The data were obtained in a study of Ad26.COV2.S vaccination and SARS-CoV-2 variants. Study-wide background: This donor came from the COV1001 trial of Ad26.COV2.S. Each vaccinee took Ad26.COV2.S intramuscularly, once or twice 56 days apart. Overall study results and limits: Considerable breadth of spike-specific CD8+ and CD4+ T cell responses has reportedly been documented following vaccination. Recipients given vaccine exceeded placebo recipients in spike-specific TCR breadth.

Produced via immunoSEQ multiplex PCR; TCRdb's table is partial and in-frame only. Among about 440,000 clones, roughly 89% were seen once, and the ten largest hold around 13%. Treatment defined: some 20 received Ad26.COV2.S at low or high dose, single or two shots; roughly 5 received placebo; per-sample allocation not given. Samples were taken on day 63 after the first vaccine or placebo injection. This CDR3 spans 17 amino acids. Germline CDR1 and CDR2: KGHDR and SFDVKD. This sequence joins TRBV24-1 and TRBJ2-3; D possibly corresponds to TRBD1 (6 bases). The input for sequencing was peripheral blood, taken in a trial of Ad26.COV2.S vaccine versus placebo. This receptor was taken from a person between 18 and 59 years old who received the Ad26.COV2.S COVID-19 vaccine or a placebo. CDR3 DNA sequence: TGTGCCACCAGTGATTGGCCCCAGGGGCGCGGCACAGGTACGCAGTATTTT. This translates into CATSDWPQGRGTGTQYF.